This TCR beta chain was recorded in a study of blood T cell repertoires in COVID-19. This clone appeared once. Trimming removed 7 bases at V and 2 bases at J, with 20 bases between. The CDR3 runs to 16 residues. Germline V lookup: CDR1 MNHNY, CDR2 SVGAGI (reference sequence). This table comes from immunoSEQ multiplex PCR, and its TCRdb copy is limited to in-frame clones, with some not included. The table has about 210,000 clones, 81% seen once. Input material: PBMCs or T cells enriched from blood (not recorded which). The TCR was taken from a woman aged 50 to 65 with acute COVID-19. The gene calls are TRBV6-6 and TRBJ1-1; D unclear. The CDR3 is CASTPGPLGVNTEAFF. As DNA, the CDR3 is TGTGCCAGCACCCCCGGCCCATTGGGAGTAAACACTGAAGCTTTCTTT.